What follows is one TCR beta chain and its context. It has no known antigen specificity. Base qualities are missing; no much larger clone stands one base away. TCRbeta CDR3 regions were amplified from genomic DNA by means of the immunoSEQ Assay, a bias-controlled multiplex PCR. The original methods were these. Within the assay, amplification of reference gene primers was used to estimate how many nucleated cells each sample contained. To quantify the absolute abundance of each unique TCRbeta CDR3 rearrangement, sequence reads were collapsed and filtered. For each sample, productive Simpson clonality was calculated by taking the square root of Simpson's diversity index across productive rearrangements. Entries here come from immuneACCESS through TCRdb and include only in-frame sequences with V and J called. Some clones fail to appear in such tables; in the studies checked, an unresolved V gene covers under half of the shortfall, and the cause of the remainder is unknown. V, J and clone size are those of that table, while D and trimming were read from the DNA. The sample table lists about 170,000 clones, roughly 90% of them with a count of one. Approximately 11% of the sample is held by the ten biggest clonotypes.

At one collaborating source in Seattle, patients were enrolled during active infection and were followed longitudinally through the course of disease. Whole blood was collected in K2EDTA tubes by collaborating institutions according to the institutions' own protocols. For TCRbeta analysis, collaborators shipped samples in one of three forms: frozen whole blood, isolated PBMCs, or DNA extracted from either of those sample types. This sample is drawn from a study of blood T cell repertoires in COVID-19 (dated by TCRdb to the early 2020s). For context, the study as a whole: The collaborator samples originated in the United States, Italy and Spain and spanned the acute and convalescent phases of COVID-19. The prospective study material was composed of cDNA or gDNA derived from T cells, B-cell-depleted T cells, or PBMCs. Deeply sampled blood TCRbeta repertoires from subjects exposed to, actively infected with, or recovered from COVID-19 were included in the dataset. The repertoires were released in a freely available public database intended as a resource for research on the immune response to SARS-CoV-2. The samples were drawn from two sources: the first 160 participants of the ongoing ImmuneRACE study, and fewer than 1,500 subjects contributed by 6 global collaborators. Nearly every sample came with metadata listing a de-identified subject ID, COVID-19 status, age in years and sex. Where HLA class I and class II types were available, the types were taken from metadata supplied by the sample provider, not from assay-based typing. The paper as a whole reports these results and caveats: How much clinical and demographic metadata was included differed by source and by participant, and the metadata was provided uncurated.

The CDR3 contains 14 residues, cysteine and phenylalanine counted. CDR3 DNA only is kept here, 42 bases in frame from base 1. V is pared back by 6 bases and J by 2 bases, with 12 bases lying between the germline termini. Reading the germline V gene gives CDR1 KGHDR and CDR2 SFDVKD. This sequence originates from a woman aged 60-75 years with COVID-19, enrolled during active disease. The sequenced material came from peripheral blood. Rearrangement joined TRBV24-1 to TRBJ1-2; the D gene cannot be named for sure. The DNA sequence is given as TGTGCCACCAGTCCCTTTGGCCTCAACTATGGCTACACCTTC. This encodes CATSPFGLNYGYTF.